The 31 T cell receptor beta chains listed next were all sequenced from one sample in a study of shared T cell receptors in the human thymus. The assay was immunoSEQ multiplex PCR, and TCRdb's table has in-frame clones only and misses some. The sample lists about 730,000 clones, 70% to 90% occurring once. The sample was also reused in another study, on human thymus T cells.

The sequencing sample was made of thymocytes. These receptors originate from a girl under three years old with a congenital heart defect.

The chain uses TRBV29-1 and TRBJ1-1, with 11 bases matching TRBD1. CDR3 length equals 14 residues. CDR1 SQVTM and CDR2 ANQGSEA come from the germline V gene. Trimming removed 6 bases from V and 3 bases from J; junction bases left unmatched: 6. CDR3 protein: CSVQGQGADTEAFF. Here the CDR3 DNA reads TGCAGCGTCCAAGGACAGGGGGCGGACACTGAAGCTTTCTTT.

Only one count was recorded for this clone. The V gene is TRBV2, the J gene TRBJ2-1; 9 bases fit TRBD1. Looked up from germline, CDR1 is SNHLY and CDR2 is FYNNEI. This CDR3 has 12 amino acids. V dropped 9 bases and J dropped 8; count of bases not matched to a gene: 5. DNA for the CDR3: TGTGCCAGTTACTACAGGGGGCATGAGCAGTTCTTC. Translated: CASYYRGHEQFF.

The chain employs TRBV5-1 and TRBJ1-1; 9 positions match TRBD1. V gave up 3 bases and J gave up 2 bases; unmatched junction bases: 11. Germline V gene sequence: CDR1 SGHRS, CDR2 YFSETQ. The CDR3 has 17 residues. The CDR3 loop reads CASSYGRGQGFNTEAFF. The CDR3 coding sequence is TGCGCCAGCAGCTATGGTAGGGGACAGGGCTTTAACACTGAAGCTTTCTTT.

The chain uses TRBV10-3 and TRBJ1-2; possible D gene TRBD1, 5 bases. With 8 bases removed from V and 8 bases from J, the gap between germline ends came to 18 bases. The CDR3 sequence is 13 residues long. Germline V lookup: CDR1 ENHRY, CDR2 SYGVKD. CDR3 DNA sequence: TGTGCCATCTTGGTAGGCGGGGCGCGAGGCTACACCTTC. It is translated as CAILVGGARGYTF.

The genes are TRBV5-1 and TRBJ2-1; 9 bases are shared with TRBD1. This CDR3 spans 16 amino acids. V lost 3 bases and J lost 3; bases outside the gene matches: 7. CDR1 SGHRS and CDR2 YFSETQ come from the germline V gene. CDR3 sequence (DNA): TGCGCCAGCAGCTGGTGGCCGGGACAGGGCTACAATGAGCAGTTCTTC. As protein: CASSWWPGQGYNEQFF.

The chain links TRBV15 to TRBJ1-2, with TRBD1 as a possible D gene (5 bases). This CDR3 is 18 amino acids long. Looked up from germline, CDR1 is LNHNV and CDR2 is YYDKDF (reference sequence). Trimming shortened V by 8 bases and J by 0 bases, and 25 bases separated the two germline ends. This CDR3 reads CATCGSRGCRRSNYGYTF. CDR3 bases: TGTGCCACCTGCGGGTCTCGGGGGTGTAGGCGGTCTAACTATGGCTACACCTTC. Filled out from reference TRBV15 and TRBJ1-2, the complete variable domain reads DAMVIQNPRYQVTQFGKPVTLSCSQTLNHNVMYWYQQKSSQAPKLLFHYYDKDFNNEADTPDNFQSRRPNTSFCFLDIRSPGLGDTAMYLCATCGSRGCRRSNYGYTFGSGTRLTVV.

The chain uses TRBV27 and TRBJ1-2, with D unresolved. CDR1 MNHEY and CDR2 SMNVEV come from the germline V gene (reference sequence). V was shortened by 8 bases and J by 8 bases, with 15 bases between the two germline ends. The CDR3 extends over 12 amino acids. As DNA, the CDR3 is TGTGCCAGCCGCTCCACGGCGGGCGGCTACACCTTC. This gives the protein CASRSTAGGYTF.

The chain couples TRBV19 to TRBJ1-6, with TRBD1 identical over 8 bases. This CDR3 has 15 amino acids. The germline gives CDR1 LNHDA, CDR2 SQIVND (reference sequence). The V segment lost 5 bases and the J segment 12 bases; nucleotides outside the gene matches: 12. CDR3 sequence reads: CASSSDRSGGLPLHF. The CDR3 DNA is TGTGCCAGTAGTTCTGACAGATCAGGGGGCTTACCCCTCCACTTT.

The V call is TRBV4-3, the J call TRBJ1-2, with 7 bases that match TRBD1. The germline CDR1 and CDR2 sequences are LGHNA and YSLEER. V dropped 0 bases and J dropped 3; count of bases not matched to a gene: 10. The CDR3 is 17 amino acids. The CDR3 loop is CASSQDPGGIQDYGYTF. The CDR3 DNA sequence: TGCGCCAGCAGCCAAGATCCAGGGGGAATTCAGGACTATGGCTACACCTTC.

Comment on this clone: Mismatch with germline at one junction end may stem from a read error. The V and J genes are TRBV5-8 and TRBJ2-5; 10 bases map to TRBD1. In germline, CDR1 is SGHTS, CDR2 YDEGEE. The CDR3 covers 16 residues. The chain's CDR3 is CASSLVGTGDEEAQYF. CDR3 coding DNA: TGTGCCAGCAGCTTGGTCGGGACAGGGGACGAAGAGGCCCAGTACTTC. Full variable domain (missing parts from reference TRBV5-8 and TRBJ2-5): EAGVTQSPTHLIKTRGQQATLRCSPISGHTSVYWYQQALGLGLQFLLWYDEGEERNRGNFPPRFSGRQFPNYSSELNVNALELEDSALYLCASSLVGTGDEEAQYFGPGTRLLVL.

This clone was picked up one time. The genes are TRBV11-3 and TRBJ2-5; D is perhaps TRBD1 (5 bases). The CDR3 runs to 14 residues. Trimming stripped 7 bases from V and 5 bases from J, with 17 bases between. Germline loops: CDR1 SGHNT, CDR2 YENEEA. The DNA of the CDR3 is TGTGCCAGCACCCCCTCCAGGAAGGGGGAGACCCAGTACTTC. Residues: CASTPSRKGETQYF.

This clone came up once. The V and J genes are TRBV28 and TRBJ1-5; tentatively, D is TRBD1 (6 bases). Trimming took 6 bases from V and 3 from J, leaving 21 bases between them. The CDR3 is 17 residues long. CDR1 and CDR2 from the germline V gene are MDHEN and SYDVKM. The CDR3 bases are TGTGCCAGCAGCAAGGGGGTAGTAGACAGGCTCAATCAGCCCCAGCATTTT. It specifies CASSKGVVDRLNQPQHF.

This clone is a singleton in its sample. The chain couples TRBV5-1 to TRBJ1-1; 12 bases fit TRBD1. The germline V gene has CDR1 SGHRS and CDR2 YFSETQ. Unmatched junction bases numbered 8, after V lost 4 bases and J lost 4 bases. The CDR3 extends over 16 amino acids. CDR3: CASSLNGTGGRTEAFF. CDR3 DNA sequence: TGCGCCAGCAGCCTGAACGGGACAGGGGGCCGCACTGAAGCTTTCTTT.

Only one count was recorded for this clone. The chain uses TRBV5-1 and TRBJ1-4; 7 bases agree with TRBD1. CDR1 is SGHRS and CDR2 is YFSETQ in the germline V gene. The CDR3 sequence is 15 residues long. V lost 4 bases and J lost 2; bases outside the gene matches: 5. The CDR3 spells CASSKSGQTNEKLFF. In DNA form, the CDR3 reads TGCGCCAGCAGCAAGTCGGGACAGACTAATGAAAAACTGTTTTTT.

In its sample, this clone was seen a few times. The chain uses TRBV6-6 and TRBJ1-2, with a possible D match to TRBD1 (6 bases). The CDR3 covers 15 residues. Germline V gene sequence: CDR1 MNHNY, CDR2 SVGAGI (reference sequence). Between the trimmed V and J ends, which lost 6 bases and 6 bases, there was a span of 20 bases. This chain's CDR3 is CASRDRLESEHGYTF. CDR3 sequence (DNA): TGTGCCAGCAGAGACAGGTTGGAATCGGAGCATGGCTACACCTTC.

The chain uses TRBV6-6 and TRBJ1-1, with D unclear. CDR1 is MNHNY, CDR2 SVGAGI, per germline (reference sequence). The V end was cut by 5 bases, the J end by 4 bases, with 8 bases between. This CDR3 is 12 amino acids long. The CDR3 DNA reads as TGTGCCAGCAGTACTTTTTCCACTGAAGCTTTCTTT. Its translation is CASSTFSTEAFF.

The V call is TRBV10-3, the J call TRBJ2-1; D is perhaps TRBD2 (6 bases). Germline CDR1 reads ENHRY; CDR2 reads SYGVKD. The length of the CDR3 is 12 residues. Deletions cut 11 bases from V and 7 bases from J, with 15 bases between. CDR3 DNA sequence: TGTGCCGCGCTGGGACTCACGAATGAGCAGTTCTTC. As protein: CAALGLTNEQFF.

The chain combines TRBV5-1 with TRBJ2-6, with 13 bases identical to TRBD2. This CDR3 has 22 residues. Germline lookup yields CDR1 SGHRS and CDR2 YFSETQ. V gave up 0 bases and J gave up 0 bases; unmatched junction bases: 12. The CDR3 is CASSLETSGGSTPSSGANVLTF. The CDR3 nucleotides read TGCGCCAGCAGCTTGGAGACTAGCGGGGGGTCCACACCAAGCTCTGGGGCCAACGTCCTGACTTTC.

This clone was counted a single time. This chain uses TRBV5-1 with TRBJ1-4; D is undetermined. Trimming left V 3 bases short and J 0 bases short, with 9 bases between. The CDR3 consists of 15 residues. Looked up from germline, CDR1 is SGHRS and CDR2 is YFSETQ. CDR3 nucleotides: TGCGCCAGCAGCTGGAGAGATACAACTAATGAAAAACTGTTTTTT. Protein product: CASSWRDTTNEKLFF.

This chain uses TRBV5-4 with TRBJ1-2; 9 bases line up with TRBD1. CDR1 and CDR2 from the germline V gene are SGHNT and YYREEE (reference sequence). The junction had 10 bases not matched to a gene; V was cut back by 4 bases and J by 6 bases. The CDR3 runs 15 residues. The CDR3 spells CASSPHRGQWNGYTF. CDR3 bases: TGTGCCAGCAGCCCTCACAGGGGGCAGTGGAATGGCTACACCTTC.

The rearrangement links TRBV28 to TRBJ1-4; D remains ambiguous. V lost 8 bases, J lost 6 bases, and 13 bases lay in between. This CDR3 comprises 13 residues. Per the germline V gene, CDR1 is MDHEN and CDR2 is SYDVKM. DNA of the CDR3: TGTGCCAGCGGTATTAGAGGAGATGAAAAACTGTTTTTT. Its translation is CASGIRGDEKLFF.

This clone has a handful of counts. The chain employs TRBV5-6 and TRBJ2-2; 7 bases align to TRBD1. V lost 4 bases to trimming and J lost 3 bases; unmatched junction nucleotides: 15. Germline V gene data show CDR1 as SGHDT and CDR2 as YYEEEE. The CDR3 is 18 residues long. CDR3 amino acids: CASSPHRGSPWDTGELFF. The CDR3 nucleotides are TGTGCCAGCAGCCCTCACAGGGGCTCACCTTGGGACACCGGGGAGCTGTTTTTT.

V usage is TRBV11-2 and J usage is TRBJ1-2; D perhaps matches TRBD1 (5 bases). The CDR3 sequence is 16 residues long. Trimming pared 4 bases from V and 8 bases from J, leaving 23 bases between. From germline, CDR1 is SGHAT and CDR2 FQNNGV. CDR3 amino acids: CASSSLSSRAREGYTF. The CDR3 DNA sequence: TGTGCCAGCAGCTCCCTTTCAAGCAGGGCCAGGGAAGGCTACACCTTC.

The chain recombines TRBV10-3 with TRBJ1-1; 10 positions agree with TRBD1. Losses at the gene ends were 4 bases for V and 0 bases for J; bases not matched to a gene: 8. Germline CDR1 is ENHRY and CDR2 is SYGVKD. The CDR3 length is 17 residues. The CDR3 sequence: CAISALEGQGMNTEAFF. CDR3 DNA sequence: TGTGCCATCAGTGCTCTCGAGGGACAGGGGATGAACACTGAAGCTTTCTTT.

The chain is built from TRBV11-2 and TRBJ1-2; 7 bases are shared with TRBD1. The CDR3 totals 14 residues. J gave up 4 bases and V 6 bases, and 8 bases lay outside the gene matches. Per germline, CDR1 SGHAT and CDR2 FQNNGV. DNA of the CDR3: TGTGCCAGCAGGGGTATCGGGACAGCCTATGGCTACACCTTC. Amino acid sequence: CASRGIGTAYGYTF.

The chain uses TRBV29-1 and TRBJ2-3; 10 bases map to TRBD2. From germline, CDR1 is SQVTM and CDR2 ANQGSEA. The CDR3 loop spans 17 amino acids. Trimming took 7 bases from V and 1 from J; bases not matched to a gene: 14. CDR3 region: CSAAPTVAGGGTDTQYF. CDR3 sequence (DNA): TGCAGCGCCGCACCGACCGTAGCGGGGGGCGGCACAGATACGCAGTATTTT.

A word on this clone: Other DNA sequences in this sample translate to the same CDR3. This rearrangement joins TRBV5-1 to TRBJ1-2, with D possibly matching TRBD1 (5 bases). The germline gives CDR1 SGHRS, CDR2 YFSETQ. The V gene lost 0 bases and the J gene lost 3 bases, with 9 bases spanning the gap. The CDR3 spans 14 residues. CDR3 in amino acids: CASSLAGSDYGYTF. In nucleotides, the CDR3 is TGCGCCAGCAGCTTGGCAGGGTCTGACTATGGCTACACCTTC. Supplemented by reference TRBV5-1 and TRBJ1-2, the full variable domain reads KAGVTQTPRYLIKTRGQQVTLSCSPISGHRSVSWYQQTPGQGLQFLFEYFSETQRNKGNFPGRFSGRQFSNSRSEMNVSTLELGDSALYLCASSLAGSDYGYTFGSGTRLTVV.

The V gene is TRBV7-2, the J gene TRBJ2-7; 7 nucleotides align to TRBD2. Germline CDR1 and CDR2: SGHTA and FQGNSA. There are 16 residues in the CDR3. Trimming removed 5 bases from V and 3 bases from J; junction bases left unmatched: 13. This CDR3 is CASSLPLGGGSYEQYF. The DNA for the CDR3 is TGTGCCAGCAGCCTCCCACTGGGGGGGGGTAGCTACGAGCAGTACTTC. Full variable domain (outside the CDR3, taken from reference TRBV7-2 and TRBJ2-7): GAGVSQSPSNKVTEKGKDVELRCDPISGHTALYWYRQSLGQGLEFLIYFQGNSAPDKSGLPSDRFSAERTGGSVSTLTIQRTQQEDSAVYLCASSLPLGGGSYEQYFGPGTRLTVT.

This chain joins TRBV5-1 and TRBJ1-5; 10 bases align to TRBD1. This CDR3 contains 14 residues. V shed 4 bases, J shed 6 bases, and the junction held 4 bases outside the gene matches. Germline values: CDR1 SGHRS, CDR2 YFSETQ. The CDR3 nucleotides are TGCGCCAGCAGCCTAGGACAGGGGGGTCAGCCCCAGCATTTT. Translating it yields CASSLGQGGQPQHF. The full variable domain, with the rest looked up from reference TRBV5-1 and TRBJ1-5, is KAGVTQTPRYLIKTRGQQVTLSCSPISGHRSVSWYQQTPGQGLQFLFEYFSETQRNKGNFPGRFSGRQFSNSRSEMNVSTLELGDSALYLCASSLGQGGQPQHFGDGTRLSIL.

V usage is TRBV27 and J usage is TRBJ2-6; D remains unclear. The CDR3 sequence is 13 residues long. Between the trimmed V and J ends, which lost 4 bases and 2 bases, there was a span of 3 bases. Germline CDR1 is MNHEY and CDR2 is SMNVEV (reference sequence). CDR3 in DNA: TGTGCCAGCAGTTACACTGGGGCCAACGTCCTGACTTTC. Translated: CASSYTGANVLTF.

The chain is built from TRBV7-9 and TRBJ2-5, with TRBD2 as a possible D gene (5 bases). CDR1 and CDR2 from the germline V gene are SEHNR and FQNEAQ (reference sequence). The CDR3 is 15 amino acids. V was pared by 0 bases and J by 5 bases, with 13 bases between. CDR3 nucleotide sequence: TGTGCCAGCAGCTTAGCGTTTTGGGAGCCGGAGACCCAGTACTTC. Residues: CASSLAFWEPETQYF.